This T cell receptor beta chain is drawn from a study of memory CD4+ T cells and cytomegalovirus serostatus. Trimming removed 0 bases at V and 0 bases at J, with 18 bases between. Germline V lookup: CDR1 SNHLY, CDR2 FYNNEI. The CDR3 is 20 amino acids. TCRdb's copy holds only in-frame clones and misses some; the assay was immunoSEQ multiplex PCR. This sample has about 38,000 clones, with around 79% found just once. To note about this clone: Antigen unknown.

Study outcomes and limitations: Each of 65 to 75 CMV-associated TCRbeta sequences occurred in one to five individuals.

The sort gate was single viable CD3+CD4+CD8-CD45RO+ cells for memory CD4+ T cells. The V call is TRBV2, the J call TRBJ2-6; no definite D call. The source is an adult in good health and CMV-seropositive. Sequencing used memory CD4+ T cells from blood. The CDR3 region is CASSEALNYRISSGANVLTF. The CDR3 nucleotides read TGTGCCAGCAGTGAAGCGCTGAACTACCGAATTAGCTCTGGGGCCAACGTCCTGACTTTC. Complete variable domain (other parts from reference TRBV2 and TRBJ2-6): EPEVTQTPSHQVTQMGQEVILRCVPISNHLYFYWYRQILGQKVEFLVSFYNNEISEKSEIFDDQFSVERPDGSNFTLKIRSTKLEDSAMYFCASSEALNYRISSGANVLTFGAGSRLTVL.